The clone carrying this TCR beta chain has ten or more counts. Antigen unknown. Preparation of the TCRbeta library was carried out with unique molecular identifiers. TCRdb ran MiXCR on the PCR reads and lists one entry per CDR3 protein. The sample gives 60,000 to 85,000 distinct CDR3 sequences, 15% to 20% of which show up once; about 51% is in the top ten. V was clipped by 1 base and J by 9 bases, with 7 bases between them. This CDR3 contains 12 residues. Germline-derived CDR1 and CDR2 are SGHNT and YENEEA. This entry is derived from a study of T-cell reconstitution after alpha-beta-depleted transplantation in children. Study findings and constraints: Where alpha-beta T cells came from about two months after transplant was reportedly several hundred expanded graft clones. It was surviving recipient T cells and thymic progenitors that gave some patients high TCRbeta diversity at day 60.

This chain joins TRBV11-3 and TRBJ2-1; D not resolved. The sample was PBMCs, mostly from graft donor cells, taken 360 days after TCRalphabeta/CD19-depleted stem cell transplant. This receptor was taken from a male patient aged 2 to 10 who had a stem cell transplant for acute lymphoblastic leukemia, so the T cells may come from the graft donor. CDR3 coding DNA: TGTGCCAGCAGCTTAGTCGTCTCTGAGCAGTTCTTC. This gives the protein CASSLVVSEQFF.